The 15 T cell receptor beta chains below come from one sample, sequenced in a study of response to subunit inactivated influenza vaccine. TCRdb called the RT-PCR reads again in MiXCR, with one record for every CDR3 protein. The table lists hundreds of thousands of distinct CDR3 sequences, 15% to 19% of them singletons. The sample was PBMCs from blood, taken roughly 12 days after vaccination. Source of these receptors: a man aged 45 to 65 who received an inactivated influenza vaccine.

This clonotype appeared many times. V and J are TRBV6-2 or TRBV6-3 and TRBJ2-2, with a tentative D call TRBD2 (6 bases). In germline, CDR1 is MNHEY, CDR2 SVGEGT. This CDR3 region has 14 residues. Trimming took 6 bases from V and 1 from J, leaving 9 bases between them. CDR3 protein: CASRGGQNTGELFF. CDR3 sequence (DNA): TGTGCCAGCAGGGGAGGACAGAACACCGGGGAGCTGTTTTTT.

The gene calls are TRBV4-2 and TRBJ2-3; the D gene is possibly TRBD1 (5 bases). The CDR3 has 16 amino acids. CDR1 LGHNA and CDR2 YNFKEQ come from the germline V gene. V gave up 0 bases and J gave up 4 bases, with 14 bases separating them. The CDR3 loop is CASSQDLGRVADTQYF. CDR3 coding DNA: TGTGCCAGCAGCCAAGATTTAGGCAGGGTCGCAGATACGCAGTATTTT.

The chain combines TRBV5-1 with TRBJ2-3; TRBD2 is a possible D gene (6 bases). The CDR3 covers 16 residues. Trimming shortened V by 2 bases and J by 3 bases, and 16 bases separated the two germline ends. CDR1 is SGHRS and CDR2 is YFSETQ in the germline V gene. The CDR3 DNA is TGCGCCAGCAGCTTACACGGGGGTGCCGGGACAGATACGCAGTATTTT. Translation: CASSLHGGAGTDTQYF.

V and J are TRBV21-1 and TRBJ2-7; the table's D call of TRBD2 was not tested on the DNA. TRBV21-1 is classified as a pseudogene. This CDR3 is 15 amino acids long. The DNA for the CDR3 is TGTGCCAGCAGCAAAGTACTAGCGGGGACCTACGAGCAGTACTTC. Protein product: CASSKVLAGTYEQYF.

Remarks on this clonotype: Since a much larger clone is just one base distant, this may be a read error. The chain has TRBV7-9 and TRBJ2-5, with 9 bases matching TRBD2. CDR3 length: 13 amino acids. Per the germline V gene, CDR1 is SEHNR and CDR2 is FQNEAQ (reference sequence). The CDR3 coding sequence is TGTGCCTGCAGCTTACTAGCGGGAGAGACCCAGTACTTC. Translating gives CACSLLAGETQYF.

The V call is TRBV7-2, the J call TRBJ1-2; the D is unclear. Germline V lookup: CDR1 SGHTA, CDR2 FQGNSA. V lost 1 base to trimming and J lost 4 bases, with 10 bases between them. This CDR3 is built from 14 residues. In DNA, the CDR3 is TGTGCCAGCAGCTTAGGGGAGACCGTCTATGGCTACACCTTC. The encoded protein is CASSLGETVYGYTF. Variable domain in full (rest from reference TRBV7-2 and TRBJ1-2): GAGVSQSPSNKVTEKGKDVELRCDPISGHTALYWYRQSLGQGLEFLIYFQGNSAPDKSGLPSDRFSAERTGGSVSTLTIQRTQQEDSAVYLCASSLGETVYGYTFGSGTRLTVV.

The chain is built from TRBV6-2 or TRBV6-3 and TRBJ2-5; D gene unclear. The CDR3 sequence is 13 residues long. Per germline, CDR1 MNHEY and CDR2 SVGEGT. V was trimmed by 3 bases and J by 3 bases, leaving 8 bases between them. CDR3 coding DNA: TGTGCCAGCAGTTATTGGGGTGAAGAGACCCAGTACTTC. This codes for CASSYWGEETQYF.

The V and J genes are TRBV15 and TRBJ1-1, with D hard to call. CDR3 length: 12 residues. V was trimmed by 2 bases and J by 6 bases, leaving 7 bases between them. Germline CDR1 reads LNHNV; CDR2 reads YYDKDF (reference sequence). This CDR3 is CATSRLGAEAFF. The CDR3 DNA reads TGTGCCACCAGCAGACTTGGCGCTGAAGCTTTCTTT.

This clonotype was counted only a few times. The chain is built from TRBV15 and TRBJ2-2, with D unclear. Trimming removed 0 bases at V and 4 bases at J, with 12 bases between. Germline loops: CDR1 LNHNV, CDR2 YYDKDF (reference sequence). This CDR3 spans 16 amino acids. The CDR3 region is CATSRDAGPRTGELFF. CDR3 sequence (DNA): TGTGCCACCAGCAGAGATGCCGGGCCGCGCACCGGGGAGCTGTTTTTT. The full variable domain, completed using reference TRBV15 and TRBJ2-2, is DAMVIQNPRYQVTQFGKPVTLSCSQTLNHNVMYWYQQKSSQAPKLLFHYYDKDFNNEADTPDNFQSRRPNTSFCFLDIRSPGLGDTAMYLCATSRDAGPRTGELFFGEGSRLTVL.

This rearrangement joins TRBV11-2 to TRBJ2-7; 8 bases are shared with TRBD1. The germline gives CDR1 SGHAT, CDR2 FQNNGV. This CDR3 comprises 17 residues. V lost 3 bases, J lost 0 bases, and 10 bases stayed unmatched. This chain's CDR3 is CASSFSGQGLASYEQYF. The DNA of the CDR3 is TGTGCCAGCAGCTTCTCTGGACAGGGATTAGCCTCCTACGAGCAGTACTTC.

The chain links TRBV10-3 to TRBJ2-2; the D gene is possibly TRBD2 (6 bases). In germline, CDR1 is ENHRY, CDR2 SYGVKD. V shed 6 bases and J shed 3 bases, with 14 bases lying between them. The CDR3 length is 15 residues. CDR3 DNA: TGTGCCATCAGACCCGGGACTGCATACACCGGGGAGCTGTTTTTT. As protein: CAIRPGTAYTGELFF.

This clonotype showed up just a few times. V is TRBV10-3 and J is TRBJ2-2; 9 bases map to TRBD1. Germline loops: CDR1 ENHRY, CDR2 SYGVKD. V shed 9 bases and J 3 bases; nucleotides not matched to a gene: 8. The CDR3 has 15 amino acids. For the CDR3, the DNA is TGTGCCATTGCGGACAGGGGAGGGTACACCGGGGAGCTGTTTTTT. As protein: CAIADRGGYTGELFF.

This clonotype was counted ten times or more. The chain couples TRBV5-1 to TRBJ1-1; 11 bases fit TRBD1. The CDR3 has 12 amino acids. Germline V gene sequence: CDR1 SGHRS, CDR2 YFSETQ. V was pared by 4 bases and J by 10 bases, with 3 bases of the junction left unmatched. In DNA form, the CDR3 reads TGCGCCAGCAGCACTGGACAGGGGGCAGCTTTCTTT. It translates to CASSTGQGAAFF. Full variable domain (outside the CDR3, taken from reference TRBV5-1 and TRBJ1-1): KAGVTQTPRYLIKTRGQQVTLSCSPISGHRSVSWYQQTPGQGLQFLFEYFSETQRNKGNFPGRFSGRQFSNSRSEMNVSTLELGDSALYLCASSTGQGAAFFGQGTRLTVV.

In its sample, this clonotype was seen many times. This chain links TRBV3-1 with TRBJ2-1; the D gene is possibly TRBD1 (6 bases). CDR1 is LGHDT and CDR2 is YNNKEL in the germline V gene (reference sequence). The CDR3 consists of 18 residues. V dropped 0 bases and J dropped 4 bases, with 19 bases sitting between them. CDR3 sequence: CASSQDHAYRVLYNEQFF. CDR3 nucleotides: TGTGCCAGCAGCCAAGATCACGCCTACAGGGTATTATACAATGAGCAGTTCTTC.

A few counts support this clonotype. This chain links TRBV29-1 with TRBJ2-1; 12 nucleotides agree with TRBD2. The V and J ends lost 0 bases and 8 bases, in that order; junction bases with no gene match: 11. The germline CDR1 and CDR2 sequences are SQVTM and ANQGSEA. There are 17 residues in the CDR3. The CDR3 region has the DNA TGCAGCGTTGAAGATAGGGCTAGCGGGGGGGCCCTCTATGAGCAGTTCTTC. The encoded protein is CSVEDRASGGALYEQFF.